This is a list of T cell receptor beta chains from one sample in a study of T cell repertoires in ileal Crohn's disease. Assay: immunoSEQ multiplex PCR; the TCRdb copy retains only in-frame clones and omits some. The table records around 1,500 clones, about 88% of them present only once. Specimen: ileal tissue. The receptors were sampled from an adult with Crohn's disease. Both conserved end residues are part of each CDR3. The order of the fields is J gene, V gene, clone size, CDR3 protein. Clone sizes are given selectively: once, few, many, or a class where the clone is expanded.

j_gene: TRBJ1-5; v_gene: TRBV27; abundance: NA; CDR3aa: CASTTGGSNQPQHF
j_gene: TRBJ2-7; v_gene: TRBV13; abundance: NA; CDR3aa: CASSLRQGDEQYF
j_gene: TRBJ1-5; v_gene: TRBV28; abundance: NA; CDR3aa: CASRPFQGMVYQPQHF
j_gene: TRBJ2-7; v_gene: TRBV5-5; abundance: NA; CDR3aa: CASSWADSYEQYF
j_gene: TRBJ2-3; v_gene: TRBV10-1; abundance: once; CDR3aa: CASSQGRGAGNTDTQYF
j_gene: TRBJ1-1; v_gene: TRBV2; abundance: NA; CDR3aa: CASEDRDRGYILNTEAFF
j_gene: TRBJ1-1; v_gene: TRBV30; abundance: NA; CDR3aa: CAWTPIGERAEAFF
j_gene: TRBJ2-1; v_gene: TRBV28; abundance: NA; CDR3aa: CASGLLPNTYNEQFF
j_gene: TRBJ2-3; v_gene: TRBV11-2; abundance: NA; CDR3aa: CASSRTSGSTDTQYF
j_gene: TRBJ2-2; v_gene: TRBV29-1; abundance: NA; CDR3aa: CSARRTSDGELFF
j_gene: TRBJ1-1; v_gene: TRBV5-5; abundance: once; CDR3aa: CASSSSGSDTEAFF
j_gene: TRBJ2-7; v_gene: TRBV19; abundance: NA; CDR3aa: CASSLSGGPSYEQYF
j_gene: TRBJ1-2; v_gene: TRBV7-2; abundance: NA; CDR3aa: CASSLNPLGAANGYTF
j_gene: TRBJ2-2; v_gene: TRBV21-1; abundance: NA; CDR3aa: CASSNLAGGQSNTGELFF
j_gene: TRBJ2-7; v_gene: TRBV6-1; abundance: once; CDR3aa: CASSEVWAPGEQYF
j_gene: TRBJ2-5; v_gene: TRBV30; abundance: NA; CDR3aa: CAWSVRSGEKKTQYF
j_gene: TRBJ2-7; v_gene: TRBV9; abundance: NA; CDR3aa: CASSASRASKGNEQYF
j_gene: TRBJ2-2; v_gene: TRBV9; abundance: once; CDR3aa: CAGSVMGDTGELFF
j_gene: TRBJ2-1; v_gene: TRBV5-1; abundance: NA; CDR3aa: CASSLGLAAQINEQFF
j_gene: TRBJ2-3; v_gene: TRBV28; abundance: NA; CDR3aa: CASLTGGTDTQYF
j_gene: TRBJ1-2; v_gene: TRBV5-1; abundance: NA; CDR3aa: CASSPATGVIGYTF
j_gene: TRBJ2-3; v_gene: TRBV9; abundance: NA; CDR3aa: CASSYRDYTDTQYF
j_gene: TRBJ2-1; v_gene: TRBV10-1; abundance: once; CDR3aa: CASSASGGSQGQFF
j_gene: TRBJ1-5; v_gene: TRBV2; abundance: NA; CDR3aa: CASSYRGYSNQPQHF